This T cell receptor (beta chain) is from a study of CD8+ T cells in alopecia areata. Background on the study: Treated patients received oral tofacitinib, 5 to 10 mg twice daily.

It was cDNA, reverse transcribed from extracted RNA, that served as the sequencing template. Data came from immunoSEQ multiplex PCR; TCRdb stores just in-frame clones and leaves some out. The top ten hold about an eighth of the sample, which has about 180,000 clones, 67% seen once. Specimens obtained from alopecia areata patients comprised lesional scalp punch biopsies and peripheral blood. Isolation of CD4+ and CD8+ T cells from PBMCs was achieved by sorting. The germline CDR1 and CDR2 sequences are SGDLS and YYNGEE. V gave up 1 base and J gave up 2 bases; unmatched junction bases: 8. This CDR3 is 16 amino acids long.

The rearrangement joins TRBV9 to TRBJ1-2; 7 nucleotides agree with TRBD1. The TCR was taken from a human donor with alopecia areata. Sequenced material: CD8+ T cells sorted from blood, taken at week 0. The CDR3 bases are TGTGCCAGCAGCGTACCGCAGGACAGGATCAACTATGGCTACACCTTC. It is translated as CASSVPQDRINYGYTF.